The 28 T cell receptor beta chains given below trace back to one sample, sequenced in a study of cytomegalovirus exposure and HLA in healthy donors. The study ran its PCR with 60 Vbeta and 13 Jbeta primers. The table came from immunoSEQ multiplex PCR; TCRdb's copy has only in-frame clones and leaves some out. Seen here are 250,000 to 300,000 clones, around 90% observed once, and the top ten hold about 1.7%. Sample: PBMCs. The origin of the receptors is a girl under 10 years old in good health and CMV-seronegative.

V usage is TRBV7-6 and J usage is TRBJ2-7; no clear D gene. The V end was cut by 0 bases, the J end by 1 base, with 4 bases between. CDR1 and CDR2 from the germline V gene are SGHVS and FNYEAQ. This CDR3 is 13 amino acids long. The CDR3 reads CASSLAQSYEQYF. As DNA, the CDR3 is TGTGCCAGCAGCTTAGCACAGTCCTACGAGCAGTACTTC.

The chain has TRBV11-2 and TRBJ1-1, with no clear D. Deletions cut 0 bases from V and 1 base from J, with 6 bases between. Germline V gene sequence: CDR1 SGHAT, CDR2 FQNNGV. This CDR3 has 14 amino acids. The CDR3 DNA follows: TGTGCCAGCAGCTTAGACGGCGGGAACACTGAAGCTTTCTTT. Protein: CASSLDGGNTEAFF.

This clone was seen once. The chain carries TRBV30 and TRBJ1-2, with D maybe TRBD1 (6 bases). Per germline, CDR1 GTSNPN and CDR2 SVGIG (reference sequence). This CDR3 spans 14 amino acids. The ends were cut back, 5 bases at V and 0 bases at J, with 13 bases in the middle. The DNA of the CDR3 is TGTGCCTGGGGGGGGGCGATTTCTAACTATGGCTACACCTTC. Its translation: CAWGGAISNYGYTF.

The genes are TRBV5-6 and TRBJ1-2, with D maybe TRBD1 (6 bases). Germline V gene data show CDR1 as SGHDT and CDR2 as YYEEEE. The CDR3 spans 15 residues. Trimming shortened V by 0 bases and J by 7 bases, and 16 bases separated the two germline ends. The CDR3: CASSLVGRGFTGYTF. The CDR3 DNA is TGTGCCAGCAGCTTGGTCGGTAGGGGGTTTACTGGCTACACCTTC.

The chain links TRBV10-3 to TRBJ2-3, with TRBD2 identical over 11 bases. V was clipped by 10 bases and J by 6 bases; unmatched bases: 9. The CDR3 is 14 residues long. Germline lookup yields CDR1 ENHRY and CDR2 SYGVKD. The CDR3 DNA sequence: TGTGCCACGACCCTCTCTAGCGGGGGGGATACGCAGTATTTT. This translates into CATTLSSGGDTQYF.

This sequence joins TRBV28 and TRBJ2-2, with 12 bases lining up with TRBD2. This CDR3 is 16 amino acids long. J lost 7 bases, V lost 5 bases, and 8 bases had no gene match. Germline CDR1 and CDR2: MDHEN and SYDVKM. CDR3 DNA sequence: TGTGCCAGCAGTCTGCTAGCGGGGGGGCGTAGCGGGGAGCTGTTTTTT. It specifies CASSLLAGGRSGELFF.

The chain employs TRBV29-1 and TRBJ2-6; a weak D match, TRBD1 (5 bases). Trimming pared 6 bases from V and 5 bases from J, leaving 20 bases between. Germline CDR1 reads SQVTM; CDR2 reads ANQGSEA. CDR3 length: 16 amino acids. CDR3 nucleotides: TGCAGCGTCATGACGGGTTCAGGGAATAGGGCCAACGTCCTGACTTTC. Protein sequence: CSVMTGSGNRANVLTF.

The genes are TRBV9 and TRBJ2-5; unclear D gene. V dropped 3 bases and J dropped 0 bases, with 6 bases sitting between them. The V gene's germline CDR1 is SGDLS and CDR2 YYNGEE. CDR3 length: 13 residues. The CDR3 reads CASSDRYQETQYF. CDR3 nucleotides: TGTGCCAGCAGCGACAGATACCAAGAGACCCAGTACTTC.

This chain joins TRBV7-9 and TRBJ2-1; D remains ambiguous. The CDR3 extends over 13 amino acids. V was pared by 8 bases and J by 8 bases, with 16 bases between. The germline gives CDR1 SEHNR, CDR2 FQNEAQ (reference sequence). This CDR3 reads CASAAIPHDEQFF. Written as DNA, the CDR3 is TGTGCCAGCGCCGCGATCCCGCATGATGAGCAGTTCTTC.

The gene calls are TRBV5-1 and TRBJ1-1; 9 nucleotides match TRBD1. With V trimmed by 5 bases and J by 1 base, 6 bases remained unmatched. This CDR3 is 15 amino acids long. Germline V CDR1 and CDR2: SGHRS, YFSETQ. The CDR3 loop reads CASSWTGAGNTEAFF. The CDR3 coding sequence is TGCGCCAGCAGTTGGACAGGGGCGGGGAACACTGAAGCTTTCTTT.

The chain has TRBV15 and TRBJ2-5; the match to TRBD2 covers 10 bases. Germline values: CDR1 LNHNV, CDR2 YYDKDF (reference sequence). The CDR3 sequence is 18 residues long. V shed 1 base, J shed 2 bases, and the junction held 10 bases outside the gene matches. Here the CDR3 reads CATSRVIAGGLEQETQYF. As DNA, the CDR3 is TGTGCCACCAGCAGAGTGATAGCGGGGGGCCTCGAACAAGAGACCCAGTACTTC.

V is TRBV7-2 and J is TRBJ1-5; 7 nucleotides align to TRBD1. The germline V gene has CDR1 SGHTA and CDR2 FQGNSA. The V segment lost 4 bases and the J segment 11 bases; nucleotides outside the gene matches: 20. There are 17 residues in the CDR3. CDR3: CASSSDRVGPLGVAQHF. CDR3 bases: TGTGCCAGCAGCTCTGACAGGGTCGGGCCCCTAGGGGTGGCCCAGCATTTT.

This chain joins TRBV30 and TRBJ1-1; D might be TRBD1 (5 bases). The V end lost 3 bases, the J end lost 5 bases, and 10 bases lay between the germline ends. The CDR3 runs 12 residues. Germline CDR1 reads GTSNPN; CDR2 reads SVGIG (reference sequence). CDR3 DNA sequence: TGTGCCTGGAGGGCAGGGAGGACTGAAGCTTTCTTT. It translates to CAWRAGRTEAFF.

V gene TRBV10-3 combines with J gene TRBJ2-7; unclear D gene. Germline values: CDR1 ENHRY, CDR2 SYGVKD. The CDR3 spans 14 residues. V gave up 3 bases and J gave up 3 bases, with 12 bases separating them. The CDR3 DNA reads TGTGCCATCAGTGATCCCGACAACCTCTACGAGCAGTACTTC. The encoded protein is CAISDPDNLYEQYF.

V gene TRBV11-2 combines with J gene TRBJ2-5; 10 nucleotides line up with TRBD2. The CDR3 runs to 14 residues. In germline, CDR1 is SGHAT, CDR2 FQNNGV. J gave up 5 bases and V 5 bases, and 5 bases lay outside the gene matches. In DNA, the CDR3 is TGTGCCAGCAGCGTTAGCGGGGGGATGGAGACCCAGTACTTC. Protein product: CASSVSGGMETQYF.

The chain couples TRBV5-4 to TRBJ2-5; no reliable D call. Trimming removed 3 bases at V and 2 bases at J, with 5 bases between. The V gene's germline CDR1 is SGHNT and CDR2 YYREEE (reference sequence). This CDR3 contains 12 residues. CDR3 in amino acids: CASSSLQETQYF. The CDR3 region has the DNA TGTGCCAGCAGCTCCCTACAAGAGACCCAGTACTTC.

The J gene is TRBJ1-1, the V gene TRBV27; D call uncertain. V lost 4 bases to trimming and J lost 4 bases, with 22 bases between them. Germline assignment: CDR1 MNHEY and CDR2 SMNVEV (reference sequence). This CDR3 region has 17 residues. DNA of the CDR3: TGTGCCAGCAGTTCAGTTGGAGGGATGCTGGTTGGCACTGAAGCTTTCTTT. This gives the protein CASSSVGGMLVGTEAFF.

This rearrangement joins TRBV5-6 to TRBJ1-3; 7 bases map to TRBD1. Germline loops: CDR1 SGHDT, CDR2 YYEEEE. CDR3 size: 16 residues. The ends lost 4 bases at V and 3 bases at J; junction bases unmatched: 10. The CDR3 DNA follows: TGTGCCAGCAGCAAGGGGGGACAGCCTTATGGAAACACCATATATTTT. It codes for CASSKGGQPYGNTIYF.

The gene calls are TRBV29-1 and TRBJ2-5; 10 positions match TRBD2. With V trimmed by 0 bases and J by 2 bases, 6 bases remained unmatched. The V gene's germline CDR1 is SQVTM and CDR2 ANQGSEA. This CDR3 spans 16 amino acids. The CDR3 spells CSVEEPSGRGQETQYF. CDR3 sequence (DNA): TGCAGCGTTGAAGAGCCTAGCGGGAGAGGGCAAGAGACCCAGTACTTC.

The rearrangement uses TRBV5-6 and TRBJ2-7; a possible D gene is TRBD1 (6 bases). Trimming cost V 6 bases and J 1 base, with 11 bases left between them. The germline V gene has CDR1 SGHDT and CDR2 YYEEEE. CDR3 size: 13 residues. The CDR3 reads CASNGGQSYEQYF. The CDR3, as DNA: TGTGCCAGCAACGGAGGACAGTCCTACGAGCAGTACTTC. Filled out from reference TRBV5-6 and TRBJ2-7, the complete variable domain reads DAGVTQSPTHLIKTRGQQVTLRCSPKSGHDTVSWYQQALGQGPQFIFQYYEEEERQRGNFPDRFSGHQFPNYSSELNVNALLLGDSALYLCASNGGQSYEQYFGPGTRLTVT.

This chain uses TRBV6-1 with TRBJ1-1; D uncertain. The CDR3 consists of 10 residues. V was clipped by 3 bases and J by 10 bases, with 6 bases between them. CDR1 and CDR2 from the germline V gene are MNHNS and SASEGT. In nucleotides, the CDR3 is TGTGCCAGCAGTGATCGAGGAGCTTTCTTT. Translating gives CASSDRGAFF.

V and J are TRBV9 and TRBJ2-5; the D gene is possibly TRBD1 (5 bases). V was shortened by 3 bases and J by 5 bases, with 20 bases between the two germline ends. Germline CDR1 reads SGDLS; CDR2 reads YYNGEE. This CDR3 region has 16 residues. The CDR3 protein is CASSASTGPPGETQYF. CDR3 bases: TGTGCCAGCAGCGCCTCAACCGGGCCCCCAGGGGAGACCCAGTACTTC. Variable domain in full (rest from reference TRBV9 and TRBJ2-5): DSGVTQTPKHLITATGQRVTLRCSPRSGDLSVYWYQQSLDQGLQFLIQYYNGEERAKGNILERFSAQQFPDLHSELNLSSLELGDSALYFCASSASTGPPGETQYFGPGTRLLVL.

This clone has a count of ten or more. V is TRBV4-2 and J is TRBJ1-4, with unresolved D. The CDR3 contains 17 residues. The V gene lost 1 base and the J gene lost 8 bases, with 20 bases spanning the gap. Per the germline V gene, CDR1 is LGHNA and CDR2 is YNFKEQ. This CDR3 reads CASSQVWSNSLEEKLFF. CDR3 in DNA: TGTGCCAGCAGCCAAGTCTGGAGTAATTCCTTGGAGGAAAAACTGTTTTTT.

The chain uses TRBV10-3 and TRBJ1-4, with D uncertain. There are 16 residues in the CDR3. V was cut by 0 bases and J by 8 bases, with 16 bases left in between. CDR1 is ENHRY, CDR2 SYGVKD, per germline. CDR3 in amino acids: CAISESGNGRDEKLFF. CDR3 nucleotide sequence: TGTGCCATCAGTGAGTCGGGCAATGGGCGAGACGAAAAACTGTTTTTT.

The gene calls are TRBV7-9 and TRBJ2-5; weak D call: TRBD2 (5 bases). The V gene lost 0 bases and the J gene lost 1 base, with 6 bases spanning the gap. Germline V gene lookup returns CDR1 SEHNR and CDR2 FQNEAQ (reference sequence). There are 14 residues in the CDR3. CDR3 residues: CASSLAGSQETQYF. The CDR3 coding sequence is TGTGCCAGCAGCTTAGCTGGGAGCCAAGAGACCCAGTACTTC. The complete variable domain, with remaining parts taken from reference TRBV7-9 and TRBJ2-5, reads DTGVSQNPRHKITKRGQNVTFRCDPISEHNRLYWYRQTLGQGPEFLTYFQNEAQLEKSRLLSDRFSAERPKGSFSTLEIQRTEQGDSAMYLCASSLAGSQETQYFGPGTRLLVL.

This rearrangement joins TRBV21-1 to TRBJ2-7; the table's D gene call, TRBD1, was not cross checked with the DNA. TRBV21-1 is termed a pseudogene. The CDR3 loop spans 22 amino acids. The CDR3 protein is CASSKALLRNQRPRATFYEQYF. CDR3 DNA: TGTGCCAGCAGCAAAGCGCTTTTGAGGAACCAGAGGCCCAGGGCCACATTCTACGAGCAGTACTTC.

V gene TRBV13 combines with J gene TRBJ1-1; D not resolved. The V gene's germline CDR1 is PRHDT and CDR2 FYEKMQ (reference sequence). CDR3 length equals 15 residues. The germline V and J ends were trimmed by 4 bases and 4 bases, with 16 bases remaining between them. The CDR3 protein is CASSSPTIVGTEAFF. In nucleotides, the CDR3 is TGTGCCAGCAGCTCCCCAACGATAGTTGGCACTGAAGCTTTCTTT.

The genes are TRBV29-1 and TRBJ2-5, with D possibly being TRBD1 (6 bases). The germline V gene has CDR1 SQVTM and CDR2 ANQGSEA. The ends were cut back, 0 bases at V and 5 bases at J, with 16 bases in the middle. The CDR3 covers 15 residues. This CDR3 reads CSVEEHPTQGETQYF. Written as DNA, the CDR3 is TGCAGCGTTGAAGAACACCCCACCCAGGGGGAGACCCAGTACTTC.